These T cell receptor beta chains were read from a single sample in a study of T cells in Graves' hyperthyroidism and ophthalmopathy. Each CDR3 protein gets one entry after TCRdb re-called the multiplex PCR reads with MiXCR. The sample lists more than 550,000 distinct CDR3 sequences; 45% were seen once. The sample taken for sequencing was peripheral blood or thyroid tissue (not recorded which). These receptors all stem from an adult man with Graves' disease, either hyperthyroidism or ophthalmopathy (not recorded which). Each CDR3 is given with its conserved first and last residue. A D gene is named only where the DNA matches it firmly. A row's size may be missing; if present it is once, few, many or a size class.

DNA: TGCAGTGCTAGAGAACAAACTAATGAAAAACTGTTTTTT
CDR3: CSAREQTNEKLFF
J: TRBJ1-4
D: .
size: .
V: TRBV20-1

DNA: TGCAGTGCTAGGGTTAGCGGGGGGGCCTACGAGCGGTACTTC
CDR3: CSARVSGGAYERYF
J: TRBJ2-7
D: TRBD2
size: .
V: TRBV20-1

DNA: TGCAGCGCGGCCTTCGGAGAGCATAGCAATCAGCCCCAGCATTTT
CDR3: CSAAFGEHSNQPQHF
J: TRBJ1-5
D: .
size: .
V: TRBV29-1

DNA: TGTGCCAGCAGCGTAGAACATAATTCACCCCTCCACTTT
CDR3: CASSVEHNSPLHF
J: TRBJ1-6
D: .
size: .
V: TRBV9

DNA: TGTGCCAGCAGCTTTCCCCCGGGACAGGGGGCCTACGAGCAGTACTTC
CDR3: CASSFPPGQGAYEQYF
J: TRBJ2-7
D: TRBD1
size: .
V: TRBV7-9

DNA: TGTGCCAGCAGTTTGGCAGGGAATTTCGGACTGTTTTTT
CDR3: CASSLAGNFGLFF
J: TRBJ1-4
D: .
size: .
V: TRBV12-3/TRBV12-4

DNA: TGTGCCAGCAGCTTGGAATTTCTGGACATTGAGGACGAGCAGTACTTC
CDR3: CASSLEFLDIEDEQYF
J: TRBJ2-7
D: .
size: .
V: TRBV11-2

DNA: TGTGCCAGCAGCTTAACCACCGAACAGGGAGCCTACGAGCAGTACTTC
CDR3: CASSLTTEQGAYEQYF
J: TRBJ2-7
D: .
size: .
V: TRBV7-9

DNA: TGTGCCAGCAGCCCAAATCTAGCGGGAGCGGTCACCGGGGAGCTGTTTTTT
CDR3: CASSPNLAGAVTGELFF
J: TRBJ2-2
D: TRBD2
size: few
V: TRBV2

DNA: TGTGCCACCAGTGATAGCAGGTCAGGGGGGATTGAAGCTTTCTTT
CDR3: CATSDSRSGGIEAFF
J: TRBJ1-1
D: TRBD1
size: .
V: TRBV24-1

DNA: TGCAGCTTGGGACAAATCGTCTATGGCTACACCTTC
CDR3: CSLGQIVYGYTF
J: TRBJ1-2
D: .
size: .
V: TRBV29-1

DNA: TGTGCCAGCAGCCTAGGGGGTAATAATGAAAAACTGTTTTTT
CDR3: CASSLGGNNEKLFF
J: TRBJ1-4
D: .
size: many
V: TRBV12-3/TRBV12-4

DNA: TGTGCCAGCAGAGACAAGGGAGGCTGGGGGCAGCCCCAGCATTTT
CDR3: CASRDKGGWGQPQHF
J: TRBJ1-5
D: .
size: .
V: TRBV2

DNA: TGTGCCAGCAGCTTAGGTGAACCCAGGGAGACCCAGTACTTC
CDR3: CASSLGEPRETQYF
J: TRBJ2-5
D: .
size: few
V: TRBV12-3/TRBV12-4

DNA: TGTGCCAGTAGTGCACTAGGGGGGTACGAGACCCAGTACTTC
CDR3: CASSALGGYETQYF
J: TRBJ2-5
D: .
size: .
V: TRBV19

DNA: TGCGCCAGCAGCCAGGTTCCAGGGGGCCAGGAAAAACTGTTTTTT
CDR3: CASSQVPGGQEKLFF
J: TRBJ1-4
D: TRBD1
size: .
V: TRBV4-1

DNA: TGTGCCACCAGTCGGGGGAACTATGGCTACACCTTC
CDR3: CATSRGNYGYTF
J: TRBJ1-2
D: .
size: many
V: TRBV24-1

DNA: TGCAGCGTCTGGACGGTCAACTCCTACGAGCAGTACTTC
CDR3: CSVWTVNSYEQYF
J: TRBJ2-7
D: .
size: .
V: TRBV29-1

DNA: TGTGCCAGCAGTGAAGGGACAGGAAAAGGGGAAGCTTTCTTT
CDR3: CASSEGTGKGEAFF
J: TRBJ1-1
D: TRBD1
size: .
V: TRBV2

DNA: TGTGCCATCGGGGGGACAGGGTCTGGGGCCAACGTCCTGACTTTC
CDR3: CAIGGTGSGANVLTF
J: TRBJ2-6
D: TRBD1
size: once
V: TRBV10-3

DNA: TGCAGCGTTGAGGCAGGGGCTCTCGCTGAAGCTTTCTTT
CDR3: CSVEAGALAEAFF
J: TRBJ1-1
D: .
size: many
V: TRBV29-1

DNA: TGCGCCAGCAGCTTGGAGCGGACATTGTATAATTCACCCCTCCACTTT
CDR3: CASSLERTLYNSPLHF
J: TRBJ1-6
D: .
size: .
V: TRBV5-1

DNA: TGTGCCAGTAGTCCCTCCTTCGGGGAGCGGGGGTACCAAGAGACCCAGTACTTC
CDR3: CASSPSFGERGYQETQYF
J: TRBJ2-5
D: TRBD2
size: .
V: TRBV19